This T cell receptor beta chain was sequenced during a study of monozygotic twins with inflammatory bowel disease. Whole-study findings and limits: The inverse Simpson measure of TCRbeta diversity was lower in IBD patients than in healthy co-twins.

This CDR3 comprises 15 residues. Germline loops: CDR1 SNHLY, CDR2 FYNNEI. About this clonotype: Its antigen remains unknown.

Template switching introduced UMIs that contain a 6-nucleotide sample barcode. TCRdb reprocessed the 5' RACE reads; each CDR3 protein has one entry and no DNA is given. Its table lists 400,000 to 500,000 distinct CDR3 sequences. The receptor comes from a human donor with ulcerative colitis or Crohn's disease, or a healthy co-twin of an affected twin (not recorded which). The specimen was blood. This chain connects TRBV2 to TRBJ2-1. The CDR3 here is CASSGGVNSYNEQFF.